The 4 T cell receptor beta chains below come from one sample, sequenced in a study of human T cells and chemical hapten exposure. A single record per CDR3 protein comes from TCRdb applying MiXCR to the RACE reads. Of some 96,000 distinct CDR3 sequences listed, 9% to 9.5% are singletons. As to time point: patch test 2, 6 weeks after DPC sensitization. The treatment was: therapeutic diphenylcyclopropenone sensitization with weekly scalp DPC. The sequencing used whole blood, collected in connection with sensitization to the hapten diphenylcyclopropenone (DPC). These receptors were obtained from a middle-aged woman with alopecia areata. Some clones in this sample may be carry-over from other donors' samples.

The V gene is TRBV11-3, the J gene TRBJ2-1; unclear D gene. Trimming left V 4 bases short and J 0 bases short, with 13 bases between. The length of the CDR3 is 16 residues. Germline values: CDR1 SGHNT, CDR2 YENEEA. For the CDR3, the DNA is TGTGCCAGCAGCTCCCGCCTGCGTAGCTCCTACAATGAGCAGTTCTTC. Translation: CASSSRLRSSYNEQFF.

This chain uses TRBV4-1 with TRBJ2-1, with no clear D. The CDR3 extends over 12 amino acids. Trimming cost V 5 bases and J 8 bases, with 10 bases left between them. Per germline, CDR1 MGHRA and CDR2 YSYEKL. CDR3 protein: CASSNVLDEQFF. The DNA for the CDR3 is TGCGCCAGCAGCAACGTATTGGATGAGCAGTTCTTC.

The chain joins TRBV7-9 to TRBJ2-5; 7 bases map to TRBD1. Germline CDR1 reads SEHNR; CDR2 reads FQNEAQ (reference sequence). With 4 bases clipped from V and 5 bases from J, the junction kept 10 bases outside the gene matches. The CDR3 has 15 residues. CDR3 coding DNA: TGTGCCAGCAGCTGGCAACAGGGGCTGGGGGAGACCCAGTACTTC. It yields the protein CASSWQQGLGETQYF.

There are many counts of this clonotype. This chain uses TRBV5-5 with TRBJ1-1, with D possibly being TRBD1 (5 bases). Trimming took 4 bases from V and 0 from J, leaving 7 bases between them. CDR1 SGHKS and CDR2 YYEKEE come from the germline V gene (reference sequence). The CDR3 length is 13 residues. The CDR3 reads CASSRQMNTEAFF. CDR3 DNA sequence: TGTGCCAGCAGCCGACAGATGAACACTGAAGCTTTCTTT.